Each of the 30 T cell receptor beta chains below was sequenced from the same sample in a study of regulatory T cells. Whole-study results and caveats: In CD3G-deficient patients, conventional CD4+ T cells were enriched for hydrophobic CDR3 residues at positions 6 and 7.

Primers: 52 TRBV forward and 13 TRBJ reverse. TCRdb keeps only in-frame clones here, not all; method: immunoSEQ multiplex PCR. The profile covers about 15,000 clones, with 84% appearing a single time and around 8% taken by the ten largest. Their antigen targets remain unknown. Specimen: conventional CD4+ T cells sorted from blood. The receptors were gathered from a person aged 25 to 39 with CD3G deficiency.

This clone showed up just once. V gene TRBV18 combines with J gene TRBJ1-2; a weak D match, TRBD1 (5 bases). The CDR3 contains 14 residues. V was pared by 1 base and J by 7 bases, with 13 bases between. Germline CDR1 KGHSH, CDR2 LQKENI. The CDR3 protein is CASSPQAREGGYTF. For the CDR3, the DNA is TGTGCCAGCTCACCACAAGCCAGGGAGGGTGGCTACACCTTC.

This sequence joins TRBV27 and TRBJ1-6; D is possibly TRBD1 (6 bases). V lost 3 bases to trimming and J lost 5 bases, with 11 bases between them. The germline CDR1 and CDR2 sequences are MNHEY and SMNVEV (reference sequence). The CDR3 has 15 residues. The CDR3 reads CASSFTGWDNSPLHF. DNA for the CDR3: TGTGCCAGCAGTTTCACAGGGTGGGATAATTCACCCCTCCACTTT.

This clone has only a few counts. The chain is built from TRBV19 and TRBJ2-2, with D possibly being TRBD1 (6 bases). This CDR3 comprises 14 residues. CDR1 is LNHDA, CDR2 SQIVND, per germline (reference sequence). V lost 4 bases and J lost 4, with 10 bases in between. CDR3: CASSRSDSTGELFF. CDR3 coding DNA: TGTGCCAGTAGTAGATCGGACAGCACCGGGGAGCTGTTTTTT.

V usage is TRBV7-1 and J usage is TRBJ2-7; the match to TRBD2 covers 7 bases. TRBV7-1 is annotated as an ORF whose role is uncertain. The CDR3 is 15 amino acids. Losses at the gene ends were 4 bases for V and 3 bases for J; bases not matched to a gene: 9. This CDR3 reads CASSLGPGRGYEQYF. The CDR3 region has the DNA TGTGCCAGCAGCTTAGGTCCTGGGAGGGGCTACGAGCAGTACTTC.

The chain employs TRBV6-5 and TRBJ1-1; possible D gene TRBD1, 5 bases. This CDR3 is 15 amino acids long. The germline CDR1 and CDR2 sequences are MNHEY and SVGAGI. Trimming removed 5 bases from V and 1 base from J, with 14 bases in between. CDR3 residues: CASSAIWGSNTEAFF. The CDR3 DNA follows: TGTGCCAGCAGTGCAATTTGGGGGTCGAACACTGAAGCTTTCTTT.

The chain recombines TRBV5-3 with TRBJ1-1; D unresolved. TRBV5-3 is labeled an ORF, and its function is uncertain. CDR3 length: 11 residues. V was shortened by 6 bases and J by 0 bases, with 3 bases between the two germline ends. The DNA of the CDR3 is TGTGCCAGAACAATGAACACTGAAGCTTTCTTT. The encoded protein is CARTMNTEAFF.

V is TRBV5-1 and J is TRBJ2-1; tentative D call: TRBD2 (7 bases). The V end was cut by 5 bases, the J end by 9 bases, with 27 bases between. The CDR3 sequence is 17 residues long. CDR1 SGHRS and CDR2 YFSETQ come from the germline V gene. In DNA form, the CDR3 reads TGCGCCAGCAGTCGGGGGGCTGCGTCGGCGGTACGTAGTGAGCAGTTCTTC. Protein product: CASSRGAASAVRSEQFF.

The chain is built from TRBV5-1 and TRBJ2-5, with 11 bases matching TRBD2. The DNA end lines up better with TRBJ2-7; the J call may be wrong. The CDR3 length is 15 residues. Looked up from germline, CDR1 is SGHRS and CDR2 is YFSETQ. CDR3 residues: CASSTGLAGSYEQYF. Here the CDR3 DNA reads TGCGCCAGCAGCACCGGACTAGCGGGCTCCTACGAGCAGTACTTC.

In its sample, this clone was seen a few times. The chain employs TRBV28 and TRBJ2-3; D perhaps matches TRBD2 (6 bases). Germline CDR1 reads MDHEN; CDR2 reads SYDVKM. The ends were cut back, 6 bases at V and 5 bases at J, with 9 bases in the middle. The CDR3 spans 12 residues. CDR3 sequence (DNA): TGTGCCAGCAGGGGGGGAAAAGATACGCAGTATTTT. Amino acids: CASRGGKDTQYF. The full variable domain, its missing parts supplied by reference TRBV28 and TRBJ2-3, is DVKVTQSSRYLVKRTGEKVFLECVQDMDHENMFWYRQDPGLGLRLIYFSYDVKMKEKGDIPEGYSVSREKKERFSLILESASTNQTSMYLCASRGGKDTQYFGPGTRLTVL.

The chain carries TRBV11-2 and TRBJ2-7; TRBD2 is a possible D gene (6 bases). CDR1 and CDR2 from the germline V gene are SGHAT and FQNNGV. This CDR3 has 14 amino acids. V was clipped by 7 bases and J by 5 bases, with 18 bases between them. CDR3 amino acids: CASTPRRAGDEQYF. In DNA, the CDR3 is TGTGCCAGCACCCCTAGGAGGGCCGGGGACGAGCAGTACTTC.

This chain uses TRBV5-1 with TRBJ2-1, with D uncertain. Germline CDR1 is SGHRS and CDR2 is YFSETQ. The CDR3 has 12 residues. V lost 0 bases and J lost 5, with 3 bases in between. The CDR3 region is CASSLEDNEQFF. As DNA, the CDR3 is TGCGCCAGCAGCTTGGAGGACAATGAGCAGTTCTTC.

The chain employs TRBV7-9 and TRBJ1-4; D might be TRBD1 (5 bases). Germline V CDR1 and CDR2: SEHNR, FQNEAQ (reference sequence). V shed 1 base and J shed 8 bases, with 17 bases lying between them. The CDR3 totals 16 residues. In DNA form, the CDR3 reads TGTGCCAGCAGCTTAGAGAACAGGAGGTTGGGCGAAAAACTGTTTTTT. This codes for CASSLENRRLGEKLFF.

This clone is classed as medium-sized. The rearrangement uses TRBV4-2 and TRBJ2-1, with a possible D match to TRBD2 (6 bases). CDR1 is LGHNA and CDR2 is YNFKEQ in the germline V gene. V gave up 2 bases and J gave up 5 bases, with 19 bases separating them. The CDR3 totals 17 residues. The CDR3 nucleotides are TGTGCCAGCAGCCAACGGAACCGGGACTCGCCCGACAATGAGCAGTTCTTC. Its translation: CASSQRNRDSPDNEQFF.

The V and J genes are TRBV10-1 and TRBJ2-1, with 14 bases matching TRBD2. The germline gives CDR1 WNHNN, CDR2 SYGVQD (reference sequence). V was clipped by 3 bases and J by 5 bases; unmatched bases: 12. CDR3 length: 19 amino acids. CDR3 in DNA: TGCGCCAGCAGTGAATACCCGGGACTAGCGGGAGTTTCCCACAATGAGCAGTTCTTC. As protein: CASSEYPGLAGVSHNEQFF.

This rearrangement joins TRBV11-2 to TRBJ1-1; a weak D match, TRBD1 (6 bases). Between the trimmed V and J ends, which lost 1 base and 5 bases, there was a span of 26 bases. In germline, CDR1 is SGHAT, CDR2 FQNNGV. The CDR3 is 19 amino acids. This CDR3 is CASSLGSFTTQGWRTEAFF. The CDR3 DNA sequence: TGTGCCAGCAGCTTAGGGTCCTTCACCACACAGGGCTGGAGGACTGAAGCTTTCTTT.

J is TRBJ1-2 and V is TRBV6-1; D not certain. The length of the CDR3 is 14 residues. The germline gives CDR1 MNHNS, CDR2 SASEGT. Trimming took 8 bases from V and 2 from J, leaving 15 bases between them. The CDR3: CASRNFGRNYGYTF. For the CDR3, the DNA is TGTGCCAGCCGAAATTTCGGAAGGAACTATGGCTACACCTTC.

The chain couples TRBV30 to TRBJ2-3; 14 bases line up with TRBD2. The CDR3 consists of 15 residues. The V and J ends lost 3 bases and 10 bases, in that order; junction bases with no gene match: 9. The germline V gene has CDR1 GTSNPN and CDR2 SVGIG (reference sequence). The CDR3 sequence is CAWSLGLAGGASQYF. Written as DNA, the CDR3 is TGTGCCTGGAGCCTCGGACTAGCGGGAGGAGCATCGCAGTATTTT. Filled out from reference TRBV30 and TRBJ2-3, the complete variable domain reads SQTIHQWPATLVQPVGSPLSLECTVEGTSNPNLYWYRQAAGRGLQLLFYSVGIGQISSEVPQNLSASRPQDRQFILSSKKLLLSDSGFYLCAWSLGLAGGASQYFGPGTRLTVL.

The rearrangement joins TRBV5-1 to TRBJ2-1; tentatively, D is TRBD2 (7 bases). V gave up 2 bases and J gave up 0 bases, with 12 bases separating them. From germline, CDR1 is SGHRS and CDR2 YFSETQ. The CDR3 is 16 amino acids. The CDR3 loop is CASSFGGLSSYNEQFF. The CDR3 bases are TGCGCCAGCAGCTTCGGGGGGCTGAGCTCCTACAATGAGCAGTTCTTC.

The chain carries TRBV7-9 and TRBJ2-1, with D possibly being TRBD1 (6 bases). Germline V gene data show CDR1 as SEHNR and CDR2 as FQNEAQ (reference sequence). This CDR3 comprises 15 residues. The V end lost 1 base, the J end lost 2 bases, and 9 bases lay between the germline ends. The chain's CDR3 is CASSLERDTYNEQFF. The CDR3, as DNA: TGTGCCAGCAGCTTAGAACGGGACACCTACAATGAGCAGTTCTTC.

The chain uses TRBV23-1 and TRBJ2-7; tentatively, D is TRBD1 (5 bases). TRBV23-1 is noted as an ORF with a role that remains uncertain. Trimming left V 2 bases short and J 0 bases short, with 17 bases between. The CDR3 sequence is 17 residues long. The CDR3 reads CASSQPDIRFSSYEQYF. The CDR3 DNA is TGCGCCAGCAGTCAACCGGACATAAGGTTCTCCTCCTACGAGCAGTACTTC.

The rearrangement links TRBV19 to TRBJ1-4; D is possibly TRBD1 (6 bases). The CDR3 runs 15 residues. V was clipped by 5 bases and J by 7 bases, with 17 bases between them. CDR1 LNHDA and CDR2 SQIVND come from the germline V gene (reference sequence). Here the CDR3 DNA reads TGTGCCAGTAGTCTCCGGAGGGGGATTGGTGAAAAACTGTTTTTT. Translated, it gives CASSLRRGIGEKLFF.

The rearrangement links TRBV7-8 to TRBJ2-7, with no clear D. This CDR3 is built from 13 residues. The ends were cut back, 2 bases at V and 0 bases at J, with 5 bases in the middle. Germline values: CDR1 SGHVS, CDR2 FQNEAQ. The CDR3, as DNA: TGTGCCAGCAGCTTAAGGGTCTCCTACGAGCAGTACTTC. It yields the protein CASSLRVSYEQYF.

The chain uses TRBV6-6 and TRBJ1-3, with a weak D call TRBD1 (5 bases). The germline V gene encodes CDR1 MNHNY and CDR2 SVGAGI (reference sequence). Trimming removed 4 bases from V and 0 bases from J, with 7 bases in between. The CDR3 has 14 amino acids. Here the CDR3 reads CASSSGDSGNTIYF. CDR3 DNA sequence: TGTGCCAGCAGTTCGGGGGACTCTGGAAACACCATATATTTT.

The CDR3 loop reads CASSIRTTRGITEAFF. DNA for the CDR3: TGTGCCAGTAGTATACGTACTACCCGCGGAATAACTGAAGCTTTCTTT. This sequence joins TRBV19 and TRBJ1-1; D is unclear. This CDR3 contains 16 residues. Germline loops: CDR1 LNHDA, CDR2 SQIVND (reference sequence). Trimming removed 2 bases at V and 5 bases at J, with 18 bases between.

The chain recombines TRBV18 with TRBJ2-1; no clear D. The V end lost 3 bases, the J end lost 6 bases, and 9 bases lay between the germline ends. CDR1 is KGHSH, CDR2 LQKENI, per germline. CDR3 length: 13 amino acids. CDR3 in DNA: TGTGCCAGCTCACCGACTCTTTTCAATGAGCAGTTCTTC. Amino acids: CASSPTLFNEQFF.

The chain joins TRBV28 to TRBJ2-1, with unresolved D. CDR1 and CDR2 (germline): MDHEN, SYDVKM. With 3 bases removed from V and 9 bases from J, the gap between germline ends came to 9 bases. The CDR3 has 12 residues. CDR3 nucleotide sequence: TGTGCCAGCAGTTTCGTCGCCAGTGAGCAGTTCTTC. Encoded protein: CASSFVASEQFF.

V is TRBV19 and J is TRBJ1-1; TRBD1 matches at 7 bases. The trim removed 5 bases at V and 7 bases at J, leaving 7 bases unmatched. Germline V lookup: CDR1 LNHDA, CDR2 SQIVND (reference sequence). The CDR3 is 13 amino acids. DNA of the CDR3: TGTGCCAGTAGTCCCGGGACAGCCCATGAAGCTTTCTTT. It encodes CASSPGTAHEAFF.

For this clone: The germline gene is not matched at one end of the junction; a read error may be the cause. The chain employs TRBV6-1 and TRBJ2-7, with D possibly matching TRBD2 (5 bases). CDR3 length: 11 residues. Germline CDR1 is MNHNS and CDR2 is SASEGT. The CDR3 bases are TGTGCCAGCAGTGAAGCGCGGGTTTTGGACTTC. This gives the protein CASSEARVLDF.

The rearrangement links TRBV18 to TRBJ2-2, with D possibly being TRBD1 (6 bases). The CDR3 loop spans 14 amino acids. V lost 3 bases and J lost 1, with 6 bases in between. Germline values: CDR1 KGHSH, CDR2 LQKENI. The chain's CDR3 is CASSPDRNTGELFF. CDR3 in DNA: TGTGCCAGCTCACCGGACAGGAACACCGGGGAGCTGTTTTTT. Looking up the rest from reference TRBV18 and TRBJ2-2 gives the full variable domain: NAGVMQNPRHLVRRRGQEARLRCSPMKGHSHVYWYRQLPEEGLKFMVYLQKENIIDESGMPKERFSAEFPKEGPSILRIQQVVRGDSAAYFCASSPDRNTGELFFGEGSRLTVL.

The genes are TRBV6-1 and TRBJ1-1, with D tentatively TRBD1 (5 bases). The CDR3 consists of 14 residues. V lost 8 bases to trimming and J lost 1 base, with 14 bases between them. CDR1 and CDR2 (germline): MNHNS, SASEGT. CDR3 residues: CASGPGLKNTEAFF. Here the CDR3 DNA reads TGTGCCAGCGGACCGGGACTGAAGAACACTGAAGCTTTCTTT.